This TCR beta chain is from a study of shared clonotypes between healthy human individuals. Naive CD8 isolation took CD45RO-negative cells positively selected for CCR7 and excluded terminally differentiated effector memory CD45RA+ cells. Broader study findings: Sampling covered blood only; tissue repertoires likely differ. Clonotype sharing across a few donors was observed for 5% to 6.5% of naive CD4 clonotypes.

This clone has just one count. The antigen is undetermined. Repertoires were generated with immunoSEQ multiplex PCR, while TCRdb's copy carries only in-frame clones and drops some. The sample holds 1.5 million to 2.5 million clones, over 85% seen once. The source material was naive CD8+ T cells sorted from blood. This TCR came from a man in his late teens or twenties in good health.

The CDR3, as DNA: TGCGCCTCACGAATTGACAGTCTTTACGAGCAGTACTTC. Encoded protein: CASRIDSLYEQYF. This chain connects TRBV4-3 to TRBJ2-7; the D gene is possibly TRBD1 (5 bases). Germline CDR1 and CDR2: LGHNA and YSLEER. CDR3 length: 13 amino acids. The V end lost 11 bases, the J end lost 4 bases, and 18 bases lay between the germline ends.